The clone carrying this TCR beta chain was found once. Germline V gene data show CDR1 as SNHLY and CDR2 as FYNNEI. The CDR3 contains 16 residues. Trimming cost V 4 bases and J 5 bases; bases outside gene matches: 5. The sample originates from a study of radiotherapy plus CTLA-4 blockade in lung cancer. The table came from immunoSEQ multiplex PCR; TCRdb's copy has only in-frame clones and leaves some out. The sample lists some 67,000 clones, more than 70% occurring once. Sequencing used peripheral blood, obtained from a patient treated with radiotherapy plus ipilimumab. The clonotype comes from a human donor with non-small cell lung cancer whose response to radiotherapy plus ipilimumab could not be evaluated. Some clones in this sample may be carry-over from other donors' samples. This chain connects TRBV2 to TRBJ1-6, with 10 bases matching TRBD1. The CDR3: CASSAPGQGNNSPLHF. Here the CDR3 DNA reads TGTGCCAGCAGTGCTCCGGGACAGGGGAATAATTCACCCCTCCACTTT.